These 8 T cell receptor beta chains share one sample of origin, sequenced in a study of shared T cell receptors in the human thymus. Clones were read by immunoSEQ multiplex PCR, and TCRdb kept only the in-frame ones, dropping some. The sample holds about 660,000 clones, roughly 90% seen once. These same data were also listed under a study on human thymus T cells.

The sample was thymocytes. The receptors were sampled from a boy under three years old with a congenital heart defect.

Regarding this clone: Other DNA sequences from this sample encode an identical CDR3 as well. V gene TRBV20-1 combines with J gene TRBJ2-7, with 7 bases identical to TRBD1. V lost 6 bases to trimming and J lost 4 bases; unmatched junction nucleotides: 3. Germline V lookup: CDR1 DFQATT, CDR2 SNEGSKA (reference sequence). CDR3 length equals 11 residues. For the CDR3, the DNA is TGCAGTGCGAAGACAGGGTACGAGCAGTACTTC. Its protein product is CSAKTGYEQYF.

V gene TRBV30 combines with J gene TRBJ2-7; maybe TRBD1 (5 bases). This CDR3 is built from 14 residues. Trimming shortened V by 2 bases and J by 3 bases, and 14 bases separated the two germline ends. The V gene's germline CDR1 is GTSNPN and CDR2 SVGIG (reference sequence). In nucleotides, the CDR3 is TGTGCCTGGAGTAAGAGACAGAGAGACTACGAGCAGTACTTC. Protein sequence: CAWSKRQRDYEQYF. The full variable domain, in which reference TRBV30 and TRBJ2-7 provide the parts outside the CDR3, is SQTIHQWPATLVQPVGSPLSLECTVEGTSNPNLYWYRQAAGRGLQLLFYSVGIGQISSEVPQNLSASRPQDRQFILSSKKLLLSDSGFYLCAWSKRQRDYEQYFGPGTRLTVT.

V is TRBV2 and J is TRBJ1-1; 8 bases align to TRBD1. V lost 6 bases, J lost 4 bases, and 4 bases stayed unmatched. Germline CDR1 is SNHLY and CDR2 is FYNNEI. The CDR3 loop spans 13 amino acids. The CDR3 DNA reads as TGTGCCAGCAGGGAGACAGGGGCCACTGAAGCTTTCTTT. Translating gives CASRETGATEAFF.

The J gene is TRBJ2-1, the V gene TRBV5-3; D remains ambiguous. TRBV5-3 is an ORF; its function is uncertain. CDR3 length: 12 amino acids. Trimming left V 3 bases short and J 6 bases short, with 7 bases between. The CDR3 DNA reads TGTGCCAGAAGCTCGAGTGGCAATGAGCAGTTCTTC. Translation gives CARSSSGNEQFF.

About this clone: Other DNA sequences in this specimen translate into the identical CDR3. The gene calls are TRBV27 and TRBJ2-7; D remains unclear. The V gene's germline CDR1 is MNHEY and CDR2 SMNVEV (reference sequence). This CDR3 region has 11 residues. V shed 6 bases and J shed 3 bases, with 6 bases lying between them. The CDR3 loop reads CASSSFYEQYF. CDR3 in DNA: TGTGCCAGCAGCTCCTTCTACGAGCAGTACTTC.

The gene calls are TRBV10-2 and TRBJ2-2; 7 nucleotides match TRBD1. CDR1 is WSHSY, CDR2 SAAADI, per germline. This CDR3 spans 14 amino acids. J gave up 5 bases and V 5 bases, and 5 bases lay outside the gene matches. Here the CDR3 DNA reads TGCGCCAGCAGTACGGGACAGCGGACCGGGGAGCTGTTTTTT. Translation gives CASSTGQRTGELFF.

The chain's CDR3 is CASSLRLAGNNEQFF. In nucleotides, the CDR3 is TGTGCCAGCTCACTCAGACTAGCGGGAAACAATGAGCAGTTCTTC. The chain is built from TRBV18 and TRBJ2-1; 11 bases are a match to TRBD2. In germline, CDR1 is KGHSH, CDR2 LQKENI. The CDR3 has 15 amino acids. V lost 4 bases and J lost 5; bases outside the gene matches: 4.

In its sample, this clone was seen a few times. The gene calls are TRBV19 and TRBJ2-1, with D possibly matching TRBD2 (5 bases). Deletions cut 3 bases from V and 5 bases from J, with 8 bases between. The V gene's germline CDR1 is LNHDA and CDR2 SQIVND (reference sequence). The length of the CDR3 is 13 residues. The CDR3 coding sequence is TGTGCCAGTAGTATCCCGGGAAACAATGAGCAGTTCTTC. Its translation is CASSIPGNNEQFF.